Listed below are T cell receptor beta chains from one sample, sequenced in a study of spatial heterogeneity in lung cancer. TCRdb reprocessed the 5' RACE reads with MiXCR, giving one entry per CDR3 protein. The data show about 92,000 distinct CDR3 sequences, approximately 12% seen once. This specimen consisted of PBMCs, obtained at surgery. Receptors originate from a male donor with early-stage non-small cell lung cancer. The CDR3 runs from the conserved cysteine through the conserved F or W. Each record gives: clone size, D gene, J gene, V gene, CDR3 protein, CDR3 DNA. The D gene is left open where the match is weak. Clone size is not always given. Where it is, it says once, few, many or a class for expanded clones.

NA,TRBD1,TRBJ1-2,TRBV7-9,CASWDSLNYGYTF,TGTGCCAGCTGGGACAGCCTTAACTATGGCTACACCTTC
NA,TRBD2,TRBJ2-1,TRBV9,CASSVDGTSGTEQFF,TGTGCCAGCAGCGTAGACGGGACTAGCGGTACTGAGCAGTTCTTC
NA,TRBD1,TRBJ1-2,TRBV10-2,CASSADRDGYTF,TGCGCCAGCAGCGCGGACAGGGATGGCTACACCTTC
NA,TRBD1,TRBJ1-2,TRBV15,CATSRGTGGDHGYTF,TGTGCCACCAGCAGGGGGACAGGGGGCGACCATGGCTACACCTTC
NA,TRBD2,TRBJ2-5,TRBV7-2,CASSLEAGGQETQYF,TGTGCCAGCAGCTTAGAGGCGGGAGGTCAAGAGACCCAGTACTTC
few,NA,TRBJ2-3,TRBV9,CASSRGGGPDTQYF,TGTGCCAGCAGCCGAGGAGGTGGGCCAGATACGCAGTATTTT
NA,NA,TRBJ1-5,TRBV10-2,CASRTGFGNQPQHF,TGCGCCAGTAGAACAGGCTTTGGCAATCAGCCCCAGCATTTT
few,TRBD1,TRBJ2-5,TRBV20-1,CSARLGQGVKETQYF,TGCAGTGCTAGGCTGGGACAGGGGGTTAAGGAGACCCAGTACTTC
many,NA,TRBJ2-5,TRBV5-1,CASSLDLRSVETQYF,TGCGCCAGCAGCTTGGACCTCCGATCGGTAGAGACCCAGTACTTC
many,NA,TRBJ2-1,TRBV6-2/TRBV6-3,CATAGPGNEQFF,TGTGCCACGGCGGGTCCGGGCAATGAGCAGTTCTTC
NA,NA,TRBJ1-3,TRBV3-1,CASSQDLGQFSVNTIYF,TGTGCCAGCAGCCAAGATCTCGGACAGTTCTCGGTGAACACCATATATTTT
many,NA,TRBJ2-7,TRBV5-4,CASSLAQGWSEQYF,TGTGCCAGCAGCTTGGCCCAGGGTTGGAGCGAGCAGTACTTC
few,TRBD1,TRBJ1-2,TRBV7-9,CASSSGTGKQGYTF,TGTGCCAGCAGCTCCGGGACAGGGAAGCAGGGCTACACCTTC
many,NA,TRBJ2-5,TRBV27,CASSFIGETQYF,TGTGCCAGCAGTTTTATCGGTGAGACCCAGTACTTC
NA,NA,TRBJ1-2,TRBV29-1,CSVDGFRGYGYTF,TGCAGCGTTGACGGGTTCAGGGGCTATGGCTACACCTTC
few,NA,TRBJ1-1,TRBV7-9,CASSSHGPLNTEAFF,TGTGCCAGCAGCTCCCACGGGCCCCTGAACACTGAAGCTTTCTTT
NA,NA,TRBJ2-7,TRBV10-3,CAISEYLLGEQYF,TGTGCCATCAGTGAGTACTTATTGGGGGAGCAGTACTTC
NA,NA,TRBJ1-4,TRBV28,CASSFVAEEKLFF,TGTGCCAGCAGTTTTGTGGCGGAGGAAAAACTGTTTTTT
NA,NA,TRBJ2-7,TRBV10-2,CASRVGLPPYEQYF,TGCGCCAGCAGAGTGGGACTCCCACCCTACGAGCAGTACTTC
many,TRBD2,TRBJ2-1,TRBV4-1,CASSQVALGSGNNEQFF,TGCGCCAGCAGCCAAGTGGCGCTTGGTAGCGGGAACAATGAGCAGTTCTTC
few,NA,TRBJ2-7,TRBV15,CATSRDRGYEQYF,TGTGCCACCAGCAGAGATCGGGGGTACGAGCAGTACTTC
few,NA,TRBJ2-2,TRBV19,CASLRYSGGLSGELFF,TGTGCCAGTTTACGTTATTCAGGGGGGCTAAGCGGGGAGCTGTTTTTT
NA,TRBD1,TRBJ2-7,TRBV5-1,CASSWWSPRTGKAEQYF,TGCGCCAGCAGCTGGTGGTCCCCCAGGACAGGGAAGGCCGAGCAGTACTTC
few,NA,TRBJ1-3,TRBV2,CASSFDSTFSGNTIYF,TGTGCCAGCAGCTTTGACAGCACCTTCTCTGGAAACACCATATATTTT
NA,TRBD1,TRBJ2-3,TRBV9,CASSLKPIGQGTSTDTQYF,TGTGCCAGCAGCTTAAAGCCCATCGGACAGGGGACTAGCACAGATACGCAGTATTTT
NA,TRBD2,TRBJ2-7,TRBV20-1,CSARDPSGSTYEQYF,TGCAGTGCTAGGGACCCTAGCGGGAGTACGTACGAGCAGTACTTC
few,TRBD1,TRBJ1-6,TRBV12-3/TRBV12-4,CASSLRTGANSPLHF,TGTGCCAGCAGTCTTCGGACAGGGGCGAATTCACCCCTCCACTTT
few,TRBD2,TRBJ2-7,TRBV10-3,CAISGPTSGDPYEQYF,TGTGCCATCAGTGGCCCGACTAGCGGGGATCCCTACGAGCAGTACTTC
NA,NA,TRBJ2-7,TRBV4-3,CASSQDPRPQNYEQYF,TGCGCCAGCAGCCAAGATCCCCGGCCCCAGAACTACGAGCAGTACTTC
NA,NA,TRBJ2-5,TRBV20-1,CSARVDWNQETQYF,TGCAGTGCTAGGGTAGACTGGAACCAAGAGACCCAGTACTTC
NA,NA,TRBJ2-1,TRBV6-5,CASRNRHNEQFF,TGTGCCAGCAGAAACAGGCACAATGAGCAGTTCTTC
few,NA,TRBJ2-2,TRBV11-2,CASSPGAAINTGELFF,TGTGCCAGCAGCCCCGGGGCGGCGATTAACACCGGGGAGCTGTTTTTT
NA,NA,TRBJ1-1,TRBV3-1,CASSQGGAGEAFF,TGTGCCAGCAGCCAAGGAGGGGCAGGTGAAGCTTTCTTT
few,NA,TRBJ1-2,TRBV5-1,CASRIGGNYGYTF,TGCGCCAGCAGAATAGGGGGGAACTATGGCTACACCTTC
NA,NA,TRBJ1-5,TRBV2,CASSESRQPQHF,TGTGCCAGCAGTGAAAGTCGTCAGCCCCAGCATTTT
few,NA,TRBJ2-5,TRBV28,CASSDITGTFQETQYF,TGTGCCAGCAGTGACATAACCGGGACTTTCCAAGAGACCCAGTACTTC
NA,TRBD2,TRBJ2-1,TRBV6-1,CASSESGTLSYNEQFF,TGTGCCAGCAGTGAAAGCGGGACTCTCTCCTACAATGAGCAGTTCTTC
NA,TRBD2,TRBJ2-3,TRBV27,CASRLAGVEDTQYF,TGTGCCAGCAGACTAGCGGGAGTCGAAGATACGCAGTATTTT
few,TRBD1,TRBJ2-7,TRBV10-3,CAISESGTGEFSYEQYF,TGTGCCATCAGTGAGTCCGGGACAGGCGAATTCTCCTACGAGCAGTACTTC
many,TRBD1,TRBJ2-1,TRBV20-1,CSDTRDRPYNEQFF,TGCAGTGATACTAGGGACAGACCCTACAATGAGCAGTTCTTC
NA,TRBD2,TRBJ2-1,TRBV24-1,CATSDSTSGQGNEQFF,TGTGCCACCAGTGATTCGACTAGCGGGCAAGGCAATGAGCAGTTCTTC
few,TRBD1,TRBJ1-3,TRBV20-1,CSAIDRASGNTIYF,TGCAGTGCCATAGACAGGGCCTCTGGAAACACCATATATTTT